The rows below give T cell receptor beta chains drawn from one sample of a study of T-cell memory formation after mild COVID-19. TCRdb re-derived calls from the 5' RACE reads in MiXCR, one entry per CDR3 protein. This repertoire shows 350,000 to 500,000 distinct CDR3 sequences, approximately 20% found once; its top ten account for about 8.1%. The source material was PBMCs or a T cell subset sorted from them (not recorded which). These receptors came from an adult woman who had mild COVID-19 (a few samples of this study predate the infection). Cell type and time point are not known. Each CDR3 is given with its conserved first and last residue. The order of the fields is J gene, V gene, CDR3 protein.

j_gene: TRBJ2-7; v_gene: TRBV7-2; CDR3aa: CASSFFVGPTYEQYF
j_gene: TRBJ1-4; v_gene: TRBV10-3; CDR3aa: CAAGTGEFSDEKLFF
j_gene: TRBJ1-1; v_gene: TRBV6-2/TRBV6-3; CDR3aa: CASGDPQNTEAFF
j_gene: TRBJ2-3; v_gene: TRBV5-1; CDR3aa: CASSLGAGNGDTQYF
j_gene: TRBJ2-7; v_gene: TRBV27; CDR3aa: CASSFQGGRNEQYF
j_gene: TRBJ1-4; v_gene: TRBV4-3; CDR3aa: CASSQDLVTTNEKLFF
j_gene: TRBJ2-4; v_gene: TRBV6-1; CDR3aa: CASSLPGPNIQYF
j_gene: TRBJ2-1; v_gene: TRBV12-3/TRBV12-4; CDR3aa: CASIGTGAYNEQFF
j_gene: TRBJ2-1; v_gene: TRBV7-8; CDR3aa: CASSILDLGHEQFF
j_gene: TRBJ2-5; v_gene: TRBV4-3; CDR3aa: CASSQDRDRGPNF
j_gene: TRBJ2-3; v_gene: TRBV27; CDR3aa: CASRTGGGGDTQYF
j_gene: TRBJ1-1; v_gene: TRBV12-3/TRBV12-4; CDR3aa: CASSPSVGVNTEAFF
j_gene: TRBJ1-1; v_gene: TRBV11-2; CDR3aa: CASSQVSGVTEAFF
j_gene: TRBJ1-2; v_gene: TRBV12-3/TRBV12-4; CDR3aa: CASSLSWTGDGYTF
j_gene: TRBJ2-1; v_gene: TRBV2; CDR3aa: CASNPLAGGPYNEQFF
j_gene: TRBJ1-4; v_gene: TRBV5-5; CDR3aa: CASSLAGAPNEKLFF
j_gene: TRBJ2-7; v_gene: TRBV6-2/TRBV6-3; CDR3aa: CASSGTGGSYEQYF
j_gene: TRBJ2-1; v_gene: TRBV5-1; CDR3aa: CASSSHRYNEQFF
j_gene: TRBJ2-1; v_gene: TRBV3-1; CDR3aa: CASSRAGTSVQDEQFF
j_gene: TRBJ1-5; v_gene: TRBV6-5; CDR3aa: CASTSKEGQPQHF
j_gene: TRBJ1-1; v_gene: TRBV7-9; CDR3aa: CASSLGTGTHTEAFF
j_gene: TRBJ2-1; v_gene: TRBV5-1; CDR3aa: CASSPQLSSYNEQFF
j_gene: TRBJ2-7; v_gene: TRBV5-4; CDR3aa: CASSLSERYEQYF